These 29 T cell receptor beta chains were sequenced from one sample in a study of T cell clonality in common variable immunodeficiency. Regarding the study as a whole: Reportedly, TCR beta sequences from common variable immunodeficiency showed fewer deletions and N-nucleotide insertions.

Their recognized antigens are unknown. TCRdb keeps only in-frame clones here, not all; method: immunoSEQ multiplex PCR. Reported are over 15,000 clones; the ten largest clones contain over 4.5%. Sequenced: peripheral blood mononuclear cells. The source of these receptors is a human donor with common variable immunodeficiency.

A word on this clone: The read gets to within 3 residues of the CDR3 end, and the germline J gene fills in the rest. The rearrangement joins TRBV7-9 to TRBJ2-4, with 9 bases aligning to TRBD1. This CDR3 comprises 14 residues. CDR1 SEHNR and CDR2 FQNEAQ come from the germline V gene (reference sequence). V was clipped by 4 bases and J by 6 bases; unmatched bases: 4. CDR3 DNA (partial): TGTGCCAGCAGCTCGGACAGGGGTCCAAACATT. It specifies CASSSDRGPNI. In full, the CDR3 reads CASSSDRGPNIQYF.

Concerning this clone itself: The read falls 3 residues short of the CDR3 end, and the missing part is taken from the germline J gene. This chain uses TRBV7-8 with TRBJ1-5; 10 bases line up with TRBD1. The length of the CDR3 is 15 residues. CDR1 is SGHVS, CDR2 FQNEAQ, per germline. Germline trimming cut 5 bases from V and 6 bases from J; bases unmatched to any gene: 7. The CDR3 sequence is CASSLGTGDSQPQHF. CDR3 bases read: TGTGCCAGCAGCCTAGGGACAGGGGATAGTCAGCCC.

Note on this clone: The read gets to within 3 residues of the CDR3 end, and the germline J gene fills in the rest. The chain carries TRBV5-1 and TRBJ2-1, with 13 bases lining up with TRBD2. The CDR3 spans 17 residues. J lost 4 bases, V lost 3 bases, and 7 bases had no gene match. Germline CDR1 is SGHRS and CDR2 is YFSETQ. The CDR3 loop reads CASSYGLAGASYNEQFF. The CDR3 DNA, read in part, is TGCGCCAGCAGCTACGGACTAGCGGGAGCTAGTTACAATGAG.

Remarks on this clone: With the read ending 3 residues before the CDR3 end, the germline J gene is used to fill in that end. The J gene is TRBJ1-5, the V gene TRBV19; 9 bases match TRBD1. The CDR3 sequence is 15 residues long. With V trimmed by 8 bases and J by 7 bases, 12 bases remained unmatched. Germline-derived CDR1 and CDR2 are LNHDA and SQIVND (reference sequence). CDR3 sequence reads: CASHQTGGAGQPQHF. CDR3 bases read: TGTGCCAGTCACCAAACAGGGGGCGCAGGGCAGCCC.

Concerning this clone itself: Coverage ceases 3 residues before the CDR3 finishes, and the germline J gene fills in the end. The gene calls are TRBV20-1 and TRBJ2-5; 7 positions match TRBD2. V was clipped by 4 bases and J by 4 bases; unmatched bases: 9. The CDR3 extends over 14 amino acids. The germline V gene encodes CDR1 DFQATT and CDR2 SNEGSKA (reference sequence). The CDR3 sequence: CSAMGGSEGETQYF. Partial CDR3 DNA: TGCAGTGCTATGGGCGGGAGTGAGGGAGAGACC.

Regarding this clone: The read ends 3 residues shy of where the CDR3 ends; the end is completed using the germline J gene. J is TRBJ1-5 and V is TRBV19, with 8 positions matching TRBD1. Per germline, CDR1 LNHDA and CDR2 SQIVND (reference sequence). Trimming took 8 bases from V and 0 from J; bases not matched to a gene: 15. The CDR3 length is 18 residues. The CDR3 bases that were read are TGTGCCAGTGCATTTCTTTCCGGGACAGGACATAGCAATCAGCCC. Translating gives CASAFLSGTGHSNQP. The CDR3 as a whole reads CASAFLSGTGHSNQPQHF.

Comment on this clone: The DNA ends 3 residues before the CDR3 does, and the rest of the CDR3 is filled in from the germline J gene. The rearrangement uses TRBV5-6 and TRBJ2-5; 8 nucleotides line up with TRBD2. J was trimmed by 2 bases and V by 4 bases; bases with no gene match: 4. Germline values: CDR1 SGHDT, CDR2 YYEEEE. CDR3 size: 14 residues. The CDR3 spells CASSRRGGQETQYF. The sequenced CDR3 bases are TGTGCCAGCAGCCGCCGGGGGGGTCAAGAGACC.

With regard to this clone: The CDR3 end is not reached by the read, which stops 3 residues before it; the germline J gene fills it in. The V gene is TRBV7-7, the J gene TRBJ2-5; D unclear. V dropped 2 bases and J dropped 5 bases, with 18 bases sitting between them. Germline CDR1 and CDR2: SSHAT and FNYEAQ (reference sequence). This CDR3 contains 16 residues. CDR3 sequence: CASSLRVDGLFETQYF. Partial CDR3 DNA: TGTGCCAGCAGCTTAAGGGTCGATGGCCTTTTTGAGACC.

Incomplete CDR3 DNA: TGCAGTGCTCGAAGGGTAGCGTCAGGAGAGACC. It is translated as CSARRVASGET. The CDR3, in full, reads CSARRVASGETQYF. This sequence joins TRBV20-1 and TRBJ2-5; possibly TRBD2 for D (5 bases). Read data end 3 residues before the CDR3 end; the end is taken from the germline J gene. V lost 5 bases and J lost 4, with 17 bases in between. This CDR3 has 14 amino acids. Looked up from germline, CDR1 is DFQATT and CDR2 is SNEGSKA (reference sequence).

With regard to this clone: Coverage ceases 3 residues before the CDR3 finishes, and the germline J gene fills in the end. The chain combines TRBV2 with TRBJ2-3; 9 nucleotides agree with TRBD2. V lost 10 bases and J lost 1; bases outside the gene matches: 6. The CDR3 runs 14 residues. The germline gives CDR1 SNHLY, CDR2 FYNNEI. The CDR3 DNA, read in part, is TGTGCCATCTATAGCGGGAGAGGCACAGATACG. It encodes CAIYSGRGTDT. The entire CDR3 sequence reads CAIYSGRGTDTQYF. Supplemented by reference TRBV2 and TRBJ2-3, the full variable domain reads EPEVTQTPSHQVTQMGQEVILRCVPISNHLYFYWYRQILGQKVEFLVSFYNNEISEKSEIFDDQFSVERPDGSNFTLKIRSTKLEDSAMYFCAIYSGRGTDTQYFGPGTRLTVL.

For this clone: The read ends 3 residues before the CDR3 terminus; that terminus is restored from the germline J gene. The chain links TRBV5-1 to TRBJ2-2, with 12 bases matching TRBD1. The V gene end was trimmed by 0 bases and the J gene end by 5 bases; junction bases not matched to a gene: 8. Per germline, CDR1 SGHRS and CDR2 YFSETQ. The CDR3 spans 18 residues. The CDR3 is CASSLAGDRGRDTGELFF. Incomplete CDR3 DNA: TGCGCCAGCAGCTTGGCCGGGGACAGGGGGCGAGATACCGGGGAG.

The DNA read from the CDR3 is TGTGCCAGCAGCTTAGAGACAGGGGCTACTGAA. It is translated as CASSLETGATE. The CDR3 in full is CASSLETGATEAFF. The chain has TRBV7-9 and TRBJ1-1; TRBD1 matches 8 bases. The read ends 3 residues shy of where the CDR3 ends; the end is completed using the germline J gene. In germline, CDR1 is SEHNR, CDR2 FQNEAQ (reference sequence). The V and J ends lost 1 base and 5 bases, in that order; junction bases with no gene match: 3. The CDR3 has 14 amino acids.

About this clone itself: The read gets to within 3 residues of the CDR3 end, and the germline J gene fills in the rest. This chain uses TRBV7-9 with TRBJ1-4; 7 bases are a match to TRBD1. The germline V gene encodes CDR1 SEHNR and CDR2 FQNEAQ (reference sequence). This CDR3 is built from 14 residues. Trimming took 1 base from V and 8 from J; bases not matched to a gene: 4. The sequenced part of the CDR3 DNA is TGTGCCAGCAGCTTAGAGGGGGCTTGGGAAAAA. This codes for CASSLEGAWEK. The CDR3, in full, reads CASSLEGAWEKLFF.

As to this clone: The read ends 3 residues before the CDR3 terminus; that terminus is restored from the germline J gene. The chain carries TRBV2 and TRBJ1-5, with no clear D. Trimming shortened V by 2 bases and J by 3 bases, and 5 bases separated the two germline ends. This CDR3 is 13 amino acids long. Germline V gene sequence: CDR1 SNHLY, CDR2 FYNNEI. Here the CDR3 reads CASSETVNQPQHF. The sequenced part of the CDR3 DNA is TGTGCCAGCAGTGAAACAGTCAATCAGCCC.

CDR3 DNA, as far as it was read: TGTGCCAGCAGTGAAGCGAACAGGGGGAGGCATGGC. Translating it yields CASSEANRGRHG. The CDR3 in its entirety is CASSEANRGRHGYTF. The chain carries TRBV6-1 and TRBJ1-2; 8 positions match TRBD1. The read gets to within 3 residues of the CDR3 end, and the germline J gene fills in the rest. CDR3 length equals 15 residues. Trimming cost V 0 bases and J 6 bases; bases outside gene matches: 6. The germline gives CDR1 MNHNS, CDR2 SASEGT.

On this clone: From the germline J gene comes the end of the CDR3, since the read stops 3 residues before it. The gene calls are TRBV19 and TRBJ1-1; 8 bases are shared with TRBD1. This CDR3 region has 15 residues. With V trimmed by 5 bases and J by 4 bases, 9 bases remained unmatched. Germline values: CDR1 LNHDA, CDR2 SQIVND (reference sequence). The covered CDR3 bases are TGTGCCAGTAGTCCTTACAGGGGGGGAGGCACTGAA. This sequence encodes CASSPYRGGGTE. The full CDR3 protein is CASSPYRGGGTEAFF.

This clone shows up as large by frequency. Coverage ceases 3 residues before the CDR3 finishes, and the germline J gene fills in the end. The genes are TRBV10-3 and TRBJ2-2, with TRBD2 as a possible D gene (5 bases). The V end was cut by 3 bases, the J end by 2 bases, with 13 bases between. Germline assignment: CDR1 ENHRY and CDR2 SYGVKD. The CDR3 consists of 16 residues. The covered CDR3 bases are TGTGCCATCAGTGATTCGGGGAGAACAAACACCGGGGAG. It is translated as CAISDSGRTNTGE. The CDR3 as a whole reads CAISDSGRTNTGELFF.

This clone is deemed medium-sized by its frequency. The observed sequence ends 3 residues before the CDR3 terminus, with the missing tail filled in from the germline J gene. The V gene is TRBV19, the J gene TRBJ2-5; tentative D call: TRBD1 (6 bases). Germline CDR1 LNHDA, CDR2 SQIVND (reference sequence). Between the trimmed V and J ends, which lost 5 bases and 4 bases, there was a span of 14 bases. The CDR3 covers 14 residues. CDR3: CASSLQGSGETQYF. The CDR3 DNA, read in part, is TGTGCCAGTAGTTTACAGGGTTCGGGAGAGACC.

Concerning this clone: The CDR3 end lies 3 residues beyond the end of the read and is filled in from the germline J gene. This rearrangement joins TRBV10-3 to TRBJ2-7; 8 positions agree with TRBD2. This CDR3 contains 16 residues. With V trimmed by 8 bases and J by 3 bases, 15 bases remained unmatched. Per the germline V gene, CDR1 is ENHRY and CDR2 is SYGVKD. CDR3 loop: CAIGGTSGLIGYEQYF. CDR3 DNA, as far as it was read: TGTGCCATCGGCGGGACTAGTGGTCTCATAGGCTACGAG.

With regard to this clone: The CDR3 end falls 3 residues outside the read, so it is completed with the germline J gene. The rearrangement uses TRBV13 and TRBJ2-6, with TRBD1 identical over 7 bases. Germline V lookup: CDR1 PRHDT, CDR2 FYEKMQ (reference sequence). V shed 5 bases and J 4 bases; nucleotides not matched to a gene: 5. This CDR3 is 15 amino acids long. The CDR3 loop is CASSVTGAGANVLTF. The sequenced part of the CDR3 DNA is TGTGCCAGCAGCGTAACAGGGGCCGGGGCCAACGTC.

In the case of this clone: The sequenced fragment ends 3 residues before the CDR3 boundary, so the rest is inferred from the germline J gene. This sequence joins TRBV30 and TRBJ2-2; D is unclear. The CDR3 is 14 amino acids. Trimming pared 0 bases from V and 2 bases from J, leaving 7 bases between. Per germline, CDR1 GTSNPN and CDR2 SVGIG (reference sequence). The CDR3 sequence is CAWSVLQNTGELFF. Incomplete CDR3 DNA: TGTGCCTGGAGTGTACTTCAAAACACCGGGGAG.

As regards this clone: The CDR3 end is not reached by the read, which stops 3 residues before it; the germline J gene fills it in. J is TRBJ1-1 and V is TRBV12-3 or TRBV12-4; 7 nucleotides line up with TRBD1. The CDR3 sequence is 16 residues long. V lost 6 bases to trimming and J lost 4 bases; unmatched junction nucleotides: 14. The CDR3 here is CASRSQGRKHGTEAFF. CDR3 DNA (partial): TGTGCCAGCAGGTCACAGGGGAGGAAGCACGGCACTGAA.

Concerning this clone: The read finishes 3 residues shy of the CDR3 end, and the germline J gene is used to complete it. The J gene is TRBJ1-3, the V gene TRBV5-1, with D possibly TRBD1 on 5 matching bases. Germline V gene sequence: CDR1 SGHRS, CDR2 YFSETQ. The CDR3 contains 16 residues. V shed 0 bases and J shed 1 base, with 11 bases lying between them. The CDR3: CASSLGGAGSGNTIYF. The CDR3 bases that were read are TGCGCCAGCAGCTTGGGAGGGGCAGGATCTGGAAACACC.

About this clone itself: From the germline J gene comes the end of the CDR3, since the read stops 3 residues before it. The chain combines TRBV20-1 with TRBJ1-5; 10 bases match TRBD1. V lost 0 bases and J lost 4; bases outside the gene matches: 3. The CDR3 is 15 residues long. Germline V gene data show CDR1 as DFQATT and CDR2 as SNEGSKA (reference sequence). The CDR3 DNA, read in part, is TGCAGTGCTAGAGAGACAGGGGGCAATAATCAGCCC. Amino acids: CSARETGGNNQP. From start to end, the CDR3 is CSARETGGNNQPQHF.

The part of the CDR3 DNA that was read is TGTGCCAGCACCAGGGACACTTCAACTAATGAAAAA. It codes for CASTRDTSTNEK. Given in full, the CDR3 is CASTRDTSTNEKLFF. This chain joins TRBV2 and TRBJ1-4, with D maybe TRBD1 (6 bases). The read ends 3 residues shy of where the CDR3 ends; the end is completed using the germline J gene. The CDR3 totals 15 residues. V was trimmed by 7 bases and J by 0 bases, leaving 12 bases between them. CDR1 SNHLY and CDR2 FYNNEI come from the germline V gene.

CDR3 bases read: TGTGCCATCAGGGGAGACAGGGAAGGCAATTCACCC. Translated, it gives CAIRGDREGNSP. The complete CDR3 sequence is CAIRGDREGNSPLHF. V gene TRBV10-3 combines with J gene TRBJ1-6, with 7 bases that match TRBD1. The CDR3 goes on 3 residues after the read ends, and that part is filled in from the germline J gene. Germline V gives CDR1 ENHRY, CDR2 SYGVKD. The CDR3 consists of 15 residues. J was trimmed by 7 bases and V by 6 bases; bases with no gene match: 9.

In the case of this clone: The DNA ends 3 residues before the CDR3 does, and the rest of the CDR3 is filled in from the germline J gene. The chain employs TRBV20-1 and TRBJ2-3; a possible D gene is TRBD2 (8 bases). This CDR3 region has 17 residues. V was pared by 6 bases and J by 6 bases, with 28 bases between. The V gene's germline CDR1 is DFQATT and CDR2 SNEGSKA (reference sequence). The CDR3 protein is CSARREGASGSTDTQYF. Incomplete CDR3 DNA: TGCAGTGCCAGAAGGGAGGGGGCTAGCGGGTCCACTGATACG.

As to this clone: The read stops 3 residues short of the end of the CDR3; the missing end is completed from the germline J gene. The rearrangement uses TRBV11-2 and TRBJ2-7; TRBD1 aligns across 9 bases. The germline CDR1 and CDR2 sequences are SGHAT and FQNNGV. There are 14 residues in the CDR3. After removal of 5 bases from V and 3 bases from J, the junction contained 5 bases not matched to a gene. The covered CDR3 bases are TGTGCCAGCAGCCTGGGACAGGGTTACTACGAG. Protein sequence: CASSLGQGYYE. The entire CDR3 sequence reads CASSLGQGYYEQYF.

Turning to this clone: Read data end 3 residues before the CDR3 end; the end is taken from the germline J gene. The V call is TRBV19, the J call TRBJ1-2; 10 bases are a match to TRBD1. This CDR3 has 14 residues. Germline V gives CDR1 LNHDA, CDR2 SQIVND (reference sequence). The junction had 8 bases not matched to a gene; V was cut back by 6 bases and J by 7 bases. The CDR3 bases that were read are TGTGCCAGTAGCAAGACAGGGGGCGCTTTTGGC. This codes for CASSKTGGAFG. The full CDR3 protein reads CASSKTGGAFGYTF.